This T cell receptor (beta chain) is drawn from a study of OX40 agonist ivuxolimab in advanced cancers. Study findings and constraints: Several nonresponders also turned out to have low normalized T-cell clonal expansion. CD4+ and CD8+ blood T cells expanded clonally by week 6 at 0.1 to 3.0 mg/kg. CD4+ T cells averaged fewer expanded clones than CD8+ T cells.

This clone appeared a few times. Its target is unknown. Other DNA sequences within the sample encode an identical CDR3. Using immunoSEQ multiplex PCR, the repertoire was profiled, and TCRdb retains in-frame clones only, with some absent. The sample yields some 40,000 clones, 85% to 95% seen once. The material sequenced was CD4+ or CD8+ T cells sorted from blood, taken in a trial of the OX40 agonist ivuxolimab. The receptor comes from an adult with an advanced solid tumor such as melanoma, head and neck, liver or kidney cancer.

CDR3 sequence: CASSIASGIYNQPQHF. The CDR3, as DNA: TGTGCCAGTAGTATAGCAAGCGGGATCTACAATCAGCCCCAGCATTTT. The chain carries TRBV19 and TRBJ1-5; no clear D. Trimming stripped 1 base from V and 3 bases from J, with 13 bases between. The germline gives CDR1 LNHDA, CDR2 SQIVND (reference sequence). This CDR3 region has 16 residues.